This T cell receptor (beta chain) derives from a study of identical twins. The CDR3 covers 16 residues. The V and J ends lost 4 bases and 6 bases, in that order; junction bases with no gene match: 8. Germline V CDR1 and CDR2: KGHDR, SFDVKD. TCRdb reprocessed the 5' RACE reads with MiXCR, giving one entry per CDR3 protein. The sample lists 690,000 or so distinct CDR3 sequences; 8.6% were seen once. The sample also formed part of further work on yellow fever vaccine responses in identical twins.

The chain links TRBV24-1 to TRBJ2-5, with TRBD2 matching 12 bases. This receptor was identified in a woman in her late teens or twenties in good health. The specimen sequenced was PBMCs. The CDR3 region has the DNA TGTGCCACCAGTGACACGACTAGCGGGAGCATCAAGACCCAGTACTTC. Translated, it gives CATSDTTSGSIKTQYF.